The clone carrying this TCR beta chain has ten or more counts. What it binds is not known. This sample stems from a study of T cell repertoires in cytomegalovirus infection. General study results and limits: Identification of carriers of CMV plus the relevant HLA was achieved through cumulative public TCR beta family frequency. HLA-C-restricted CMV clonotypes gave the most frequent clonotype in two of eight donors.

Via MiXCR, TCRdb re-called the reads, giving one row per CDR3 protein. The sample gives around 530,000 distinct CDR3 sequences, 16% of which show up once; more than 20% is in the top ten. The CDR3 covers 12 residues. The germline V and J ends were trimmed by 10 bases and 4 bases, with 14 bases remaining between them. The germline V gene encodes CDR1 SEHNR and CDR2 FQNEAQ (reference sequence). The genes are TRBV7-9 and TRBJ2-7; perhaps TRBD1 as D (7 bases). The sequence derives from a human donor in good health (CMV status not recorded). Some clones in this sample may be carry-over from other donors' samples. Sequenced input: CD8+ T cells from PBMCs. CDR3 DNA: TGTGCCATCCGCAGGGGGGTGTACGAGCAGTACTTC. This encodes CAIRRGVYEQYF.